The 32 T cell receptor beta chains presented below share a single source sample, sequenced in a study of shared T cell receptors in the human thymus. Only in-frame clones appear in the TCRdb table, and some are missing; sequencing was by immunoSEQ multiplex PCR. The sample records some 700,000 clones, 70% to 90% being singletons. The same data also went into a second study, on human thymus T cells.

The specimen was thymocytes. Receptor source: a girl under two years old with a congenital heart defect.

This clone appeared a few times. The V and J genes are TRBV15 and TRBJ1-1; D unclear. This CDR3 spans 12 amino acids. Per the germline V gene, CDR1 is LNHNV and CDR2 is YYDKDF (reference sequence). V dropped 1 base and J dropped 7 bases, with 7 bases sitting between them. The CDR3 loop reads CATSRGAGEAFF. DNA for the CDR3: TGTGCCACCAGCAGAGGGGCAGGTGAAGCTTTCTTT.

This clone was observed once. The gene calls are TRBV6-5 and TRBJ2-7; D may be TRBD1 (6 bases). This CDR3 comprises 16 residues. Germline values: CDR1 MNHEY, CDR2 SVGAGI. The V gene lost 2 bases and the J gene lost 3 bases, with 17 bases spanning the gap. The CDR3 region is CASSYKDRLLVYEQYF. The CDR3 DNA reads TGTGCCAGCAGTTACAAAGACAGGCTACTGGTCTACGAGCAGTACTTC.

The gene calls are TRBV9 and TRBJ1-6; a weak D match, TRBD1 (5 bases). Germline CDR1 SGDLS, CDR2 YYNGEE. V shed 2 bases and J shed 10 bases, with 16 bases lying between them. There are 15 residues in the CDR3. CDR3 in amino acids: CASSVKGPAESPLHF. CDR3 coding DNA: TGTGCCAGCAGCGTGAAGGGGCCCGCTGAGTCACCCCTCCACTTT.

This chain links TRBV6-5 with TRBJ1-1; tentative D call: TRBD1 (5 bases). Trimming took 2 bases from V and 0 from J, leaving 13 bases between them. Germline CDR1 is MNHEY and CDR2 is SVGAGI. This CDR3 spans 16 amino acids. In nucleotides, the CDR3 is TGTGCCAGCAGTTACCAGGCTCGGGGGGTGAACACTGAAGCTTTCTTT. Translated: CASSYQARGVNTEAFF.

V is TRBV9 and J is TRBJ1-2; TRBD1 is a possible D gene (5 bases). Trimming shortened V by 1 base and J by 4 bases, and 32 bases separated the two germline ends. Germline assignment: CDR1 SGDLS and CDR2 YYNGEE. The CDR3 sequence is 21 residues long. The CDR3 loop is CASSVREVWGSGIGVSYGYTF. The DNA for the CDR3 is TGTGCCAGCAGCGTACGGGAGGTGTGGGGGTCAGGGATCGGCGTGAGCTATGGCTACACCTTC.

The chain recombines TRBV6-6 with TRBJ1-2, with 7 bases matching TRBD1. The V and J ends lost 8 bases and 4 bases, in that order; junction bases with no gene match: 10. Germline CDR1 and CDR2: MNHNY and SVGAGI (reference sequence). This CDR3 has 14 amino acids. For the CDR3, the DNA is TGTGCCAGCGGGCAGGGGGAGGCCTCCTATGGCTACACCTTC. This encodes CASGQGEASYGYTF.

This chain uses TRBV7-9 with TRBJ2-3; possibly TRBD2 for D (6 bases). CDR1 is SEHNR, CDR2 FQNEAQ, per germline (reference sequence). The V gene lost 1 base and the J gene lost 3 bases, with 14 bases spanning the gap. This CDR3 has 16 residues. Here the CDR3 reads CASSLVTSEVTDTQYF. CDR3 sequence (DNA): TGTGCCAGCAGCTTAGTGACTAGTGAGGTGACAGATACGCAGTATTTT.

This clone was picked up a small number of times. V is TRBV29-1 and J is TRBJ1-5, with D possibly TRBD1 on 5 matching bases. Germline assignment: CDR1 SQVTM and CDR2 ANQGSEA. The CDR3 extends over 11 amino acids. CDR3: CIRVPNQPQHF. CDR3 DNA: TGCATCAGGGTACCCAATCAGCCCCAGCATTTT.

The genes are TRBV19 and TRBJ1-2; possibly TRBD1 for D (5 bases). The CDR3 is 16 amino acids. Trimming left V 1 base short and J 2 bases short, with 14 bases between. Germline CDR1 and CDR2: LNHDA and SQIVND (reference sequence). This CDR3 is CASSIVARGENYGYTF. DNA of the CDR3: TGTGCCAGTAGTATAGTAGCCCGGGGGGAAAACTATGGCTACACCTTC.

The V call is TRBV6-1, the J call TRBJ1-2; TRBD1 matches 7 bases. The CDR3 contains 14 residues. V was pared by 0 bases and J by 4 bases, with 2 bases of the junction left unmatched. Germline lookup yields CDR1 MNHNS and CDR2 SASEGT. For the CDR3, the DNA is TGTGCCAGCAGTGAAGCCCAGGGGGTCTATGGCTACACCTTC. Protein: CASSEAQGVYGYTF.

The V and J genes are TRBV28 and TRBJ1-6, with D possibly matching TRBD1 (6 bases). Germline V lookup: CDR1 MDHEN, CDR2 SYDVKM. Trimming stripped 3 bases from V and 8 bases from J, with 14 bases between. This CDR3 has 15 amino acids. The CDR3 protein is CASSLGQGSDSPLHF. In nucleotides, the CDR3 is TGTGCCAGCAGTTTGGGTCAGGGGTCGGATTCACCCCTCCACTTT.

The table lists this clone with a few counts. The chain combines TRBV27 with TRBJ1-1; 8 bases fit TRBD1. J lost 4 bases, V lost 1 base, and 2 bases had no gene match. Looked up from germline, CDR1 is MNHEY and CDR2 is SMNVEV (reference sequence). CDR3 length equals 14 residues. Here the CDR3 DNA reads TGTGCCAGCAGTTTATTCACAGGGGGCACTGAAGCTTTCTTT. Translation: CASSLFTGGTEAFF.

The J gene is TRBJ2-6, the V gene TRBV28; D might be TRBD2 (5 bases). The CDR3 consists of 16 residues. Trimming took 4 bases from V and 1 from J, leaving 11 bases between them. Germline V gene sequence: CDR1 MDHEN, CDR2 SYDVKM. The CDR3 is CASSYRRTSGANVLTF. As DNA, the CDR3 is TGTGCCAGCAGTTATCGACGGACTTCTGGGGCCAACGTCCTGACTTTC.

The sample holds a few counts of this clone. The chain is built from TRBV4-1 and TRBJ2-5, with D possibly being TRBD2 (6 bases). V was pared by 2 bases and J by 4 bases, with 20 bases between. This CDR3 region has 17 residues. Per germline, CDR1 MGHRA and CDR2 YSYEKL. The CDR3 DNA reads TGCGCCAGCAGCCAACTCGAACCCTGGAGGGTCCCAGAGACCCAGTACTTC. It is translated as CASSQLEPWRVPETQYF.

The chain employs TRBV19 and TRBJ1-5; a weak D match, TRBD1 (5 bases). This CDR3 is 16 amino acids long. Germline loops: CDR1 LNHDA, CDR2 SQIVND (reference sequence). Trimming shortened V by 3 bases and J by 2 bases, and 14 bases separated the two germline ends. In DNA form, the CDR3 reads TGTGCCAGTAGTATTGTGCGGGGGAACGGCAATCAGCCCCAGCATTTT. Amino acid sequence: CASSIVRGNGNQPQHF.

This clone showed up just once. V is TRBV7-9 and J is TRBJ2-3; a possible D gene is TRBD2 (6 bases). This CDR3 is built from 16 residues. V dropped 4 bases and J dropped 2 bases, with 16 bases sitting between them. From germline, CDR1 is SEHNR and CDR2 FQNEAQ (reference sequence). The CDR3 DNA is TGTGCCAGCAGCTCTAGGGACTTCCTATTCACAGATACGCAGTATTTT. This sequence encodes CASSSRDFLFTDTQYF.

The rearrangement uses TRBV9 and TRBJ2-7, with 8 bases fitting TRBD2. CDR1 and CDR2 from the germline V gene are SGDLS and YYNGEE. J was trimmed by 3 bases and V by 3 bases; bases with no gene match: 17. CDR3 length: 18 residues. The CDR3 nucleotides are TGTGCCAGCAGCGCAATCCGCGGGGGGTGCGGGGATGTCTACGAGCAGTACTTC. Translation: CASSAIRGGCGDVYEQYF.

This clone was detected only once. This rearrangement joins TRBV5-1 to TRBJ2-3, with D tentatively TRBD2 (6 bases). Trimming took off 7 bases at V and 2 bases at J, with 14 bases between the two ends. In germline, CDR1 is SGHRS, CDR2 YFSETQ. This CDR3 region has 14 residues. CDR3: CASRDSPFTDTQYF. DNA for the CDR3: TGCGCCAGCCGGGACTCACCTTTCACAGATACGCAGTATTTT.

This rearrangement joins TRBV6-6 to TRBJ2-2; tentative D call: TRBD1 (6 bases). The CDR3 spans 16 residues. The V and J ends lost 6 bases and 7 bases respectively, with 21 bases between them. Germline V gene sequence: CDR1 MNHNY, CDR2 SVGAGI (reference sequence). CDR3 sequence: CASSLDRTLSGGELFF. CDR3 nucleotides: TGTGCCAGCAGCCTAGACAGGACTTTGTCCGGCGGGGAGCTGTTTTTT.

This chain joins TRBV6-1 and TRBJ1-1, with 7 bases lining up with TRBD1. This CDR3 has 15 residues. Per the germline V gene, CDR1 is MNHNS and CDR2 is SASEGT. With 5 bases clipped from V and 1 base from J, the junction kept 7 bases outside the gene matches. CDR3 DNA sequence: TGTGCCAGCAGTACCCACAGGGGACCGAACACTGAAGCTTTCTTT. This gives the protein CASSTHRGPNTEAFF.

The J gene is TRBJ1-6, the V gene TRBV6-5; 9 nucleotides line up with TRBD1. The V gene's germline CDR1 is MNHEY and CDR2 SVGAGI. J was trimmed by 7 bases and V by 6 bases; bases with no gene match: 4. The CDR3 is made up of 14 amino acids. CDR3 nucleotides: TGTGCCAGCAGCAGGACAGGGGAGAATTCACCCCTCCACTTT. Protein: CASSRTGENSPLHF.

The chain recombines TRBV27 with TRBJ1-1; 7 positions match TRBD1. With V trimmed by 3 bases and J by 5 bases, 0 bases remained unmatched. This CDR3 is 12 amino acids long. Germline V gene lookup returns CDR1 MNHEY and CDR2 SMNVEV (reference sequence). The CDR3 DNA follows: TGTGCCAGCAGTTTCAGGGGGACTGAAGCTTTCTTT. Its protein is CASSFRGTEAFF.

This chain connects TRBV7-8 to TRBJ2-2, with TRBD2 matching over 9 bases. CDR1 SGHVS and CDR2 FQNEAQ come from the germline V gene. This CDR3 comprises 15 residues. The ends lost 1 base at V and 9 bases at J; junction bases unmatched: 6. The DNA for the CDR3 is TGTGCCAGCAGCTTAGTCGGCGGGGGGGGCTGGGAGCTGTTTTTT. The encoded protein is CASSLVGGGGWELFF.

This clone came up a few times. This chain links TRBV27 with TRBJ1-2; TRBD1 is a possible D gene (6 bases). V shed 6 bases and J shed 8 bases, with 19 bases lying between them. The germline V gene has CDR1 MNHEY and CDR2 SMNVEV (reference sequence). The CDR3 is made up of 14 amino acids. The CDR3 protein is CASSHYREFGGYTF. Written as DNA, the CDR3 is TGTGCCAGCAGCCACTACAGGGAATTTGGAGGCTACACCTTC.

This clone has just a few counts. CDR3: CASSQGTGGYGYTF. The CDR3 DNA sequence: TGCGCCAGCAGCCAAGGGACAGGGGGCTATGGCTACACCTTC. This chain connects TRBV4-3 to TRBJ1-2, with 10 bases that match TRBD1. CDR1 is LGHNA, CDR2 YSLEER, per germline. The CDR3 has 14 residues. V was pared by 1 base and J by 4 bases, with 0 bases of the junction left unmatched.

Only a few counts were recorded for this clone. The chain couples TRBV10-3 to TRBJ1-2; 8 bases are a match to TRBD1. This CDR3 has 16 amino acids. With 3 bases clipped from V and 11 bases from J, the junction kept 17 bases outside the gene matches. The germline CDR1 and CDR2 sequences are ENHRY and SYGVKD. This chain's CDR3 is CAISDNPGTGGDCYTF. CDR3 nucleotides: TGTGCCATCAGTGATAACCCCGGAACAGGGGGAGATTGTTACACCTTC.

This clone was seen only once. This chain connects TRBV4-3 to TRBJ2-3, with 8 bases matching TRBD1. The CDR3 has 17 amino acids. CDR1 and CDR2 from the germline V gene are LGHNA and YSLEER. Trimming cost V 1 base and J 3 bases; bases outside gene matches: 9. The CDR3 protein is CASSQVQDRDGTDTQYF. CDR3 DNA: TGCGCCAGCAGCCAAGTTCAGGACAGGGACGGGACAGATACGCAGTATTTT.

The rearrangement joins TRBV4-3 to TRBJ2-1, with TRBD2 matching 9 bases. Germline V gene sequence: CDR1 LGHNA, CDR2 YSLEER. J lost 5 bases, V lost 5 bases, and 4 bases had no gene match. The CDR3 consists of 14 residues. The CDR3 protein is CASSTRLADNEQFF. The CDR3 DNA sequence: TGCGCCAGCAGCACCCGACTAGCGGACAATGAGCAGTTCTTC.

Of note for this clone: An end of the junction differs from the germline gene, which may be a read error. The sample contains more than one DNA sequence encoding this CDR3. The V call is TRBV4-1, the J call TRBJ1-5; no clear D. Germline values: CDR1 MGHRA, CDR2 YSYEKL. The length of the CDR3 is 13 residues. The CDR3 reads CASSQDIDQPQHF. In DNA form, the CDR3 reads TGCGCTAGCAGCCAAGATATCGATCAGCCCCAGCATTTT.

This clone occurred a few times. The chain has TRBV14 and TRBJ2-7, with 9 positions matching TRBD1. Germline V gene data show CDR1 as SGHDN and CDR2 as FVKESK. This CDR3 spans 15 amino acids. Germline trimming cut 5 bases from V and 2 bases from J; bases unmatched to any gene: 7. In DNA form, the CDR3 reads TGTGCCAGCAGCTCCGGACAGGGGAGCCCCTACGAGCAGTACTTC. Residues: CASSSGQGSPYEQYF.

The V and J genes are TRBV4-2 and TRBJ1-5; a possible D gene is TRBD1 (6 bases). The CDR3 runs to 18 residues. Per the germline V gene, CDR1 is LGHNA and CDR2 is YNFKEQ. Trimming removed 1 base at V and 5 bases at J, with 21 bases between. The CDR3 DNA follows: TGTGCCAGCAGCCAAGCTCTCTTGGACAGTGAGGCGCATCAGCCCCAGCATTTT. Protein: CASSQALLDSEAHQPQHF.

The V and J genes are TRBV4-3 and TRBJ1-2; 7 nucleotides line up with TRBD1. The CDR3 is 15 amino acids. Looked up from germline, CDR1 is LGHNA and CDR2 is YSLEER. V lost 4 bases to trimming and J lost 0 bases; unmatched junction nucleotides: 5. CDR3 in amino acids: CASSRNRGSNYGYTF. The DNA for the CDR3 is TGCGCCAGCAGCCGGAACAGGGGTTCTAACTATGGCTACACCTTC.